Below are 28 T cell receptor beta chains sequenced from a single sample in a study of regulatory T cells in long-lasting Graves disease. Noted time point: persistent/refractory GD, antithyroid drugs over 5 years with positive TRAb. RNA from PBMCs was the source of the TCR library. CDR3-region Arm-PCR and iRepertoire HTBI primers produced the TCR beta libraries. TCRdb re-derived calls from the multiplex PCR reads in MiXCR, one entry per CDR3 protein. The table has more than 350,000 distinct CDR3 sequences, approximately 22% seen once. The sample in question was peripheral blood mononuclear cells (PBMCs), obtained when the disease was refractory, from a patient treated with antithyroid drugs. Receptors originate from a female donor with Graves disease.

Many counts were recorded for this clonotype. The chain links TRBV27 to TRBJ2-5, with D uncertain. CDR1 and CDR2 (germline): MNHEY, SMNVEV (reference sequence). Deletions cut 2 bases from V and 5 bases from J, with 12 bases between. The CDR3 contains 14 residues. The CDR3 sequence: CASSLSRVGETQYF. The DNA for the CDR3 is TGTGCCAGCAGTTTAAGTAGGGTCGGGGAGACCCAGTACTTC.

This clonotype was seen more than once but under ten times. CDR3 in DNA: TGTGCCAGCAGGACCGGAGGGGGAGGTTCTGGGGCCAACGTCCTGACTTTC. Translating it yields CASRTGGGGSGANVLTF. The chain couples TRBV6-1 to TRBJ2-6, with D perhaps TRBD1 or TRBD2 (6 bases each). V dropped 6 bases and J dropped 1 base, with 16 bases sitting between them. The CDR3 totals 17 residues. Germline CDR1 reads MNHNS; CDR2 reads SASEGT.

This clonotype was observed at least ten times. This chain uses TRBV2 with TRBJ2-7, with 8 bases matching TRBD2. Germline values: CDR1 SNHLY, CDR2 FYNNEI. The junction had 20 bases not matched to a gene; V was cut back by 8 bases and J by 2 bases. The CDR3 has 18 residues. The CDR3 reads CASVRTSNSGSSPYEQYF. DNA of the CDR3: TGTGCCAGCGTTCGTACCTCCAACAGCGGGAGTTCTCCCTACGAGCAGTACTTC. Complete variable domain (other parts from reference TRBV2 and TRBJ2-7): EPEVTQTPSHQVTQMGQEVILRCVPISNHLYFYWYRQILGQKVEFLVSFYNNEISEKSEIFDDQFSVERPDGSNFTLKIRSTKLEDSAMYFCASVRTSNSGSSPYEQYFGPGTRLTVT.

V and J are TRBV6-1 and TRBJ2-2; D possibly corresponds to TRBD2 (7 bases). V was clipped by 7 bases and J by 0 bases, with 12 bases between them. Germline CDR1 and CDR2: MNHNS and SASEGT. This CDR3 is built from 15 residues. The CDR3 is CASTQGGANTGELFF. In nucleotides, the CDR3 is TGTGCCAGCACGCAAGGGGGGGCGAACACCGGGGAGCTGTTTTTT.

J is TRBJ2-1 and V is TRBV12-3 or TRBV12-4; the match to TRBD2 covers 14 bases. The CDR3 extends over 15 amino acids. V was pared by 3 bases and J by 6 bases, with 1 base of the junction left unmatched. As DNA, the CDR3 is TGTGCCAGCAGTTTCGGGACTAGCGGGGGCAATGAGCAGTTCTTC. Translating gives CASSFGTSGGNEQFF.

This clonotype has only a few counts. The V and J genes are TRBV10-3 and TRBJ2-5; maybe TRBD1 (5 bases). Germline assignment: CDR1 ENHRY and CDR2 SYGVKD. V lost 6 bases and J 2 bases, leaving 16 bases between the germline ends. The CDR3 is made up of 15 amino acids. The CDR3 spells CAISPGQALQETQYF. CDR3 bases: TGTGCCATCAGCCCAGGGCAGGCATTACAAGAGACCCAGTACTTC.

This clonotype has ten or more counts. The chain couples TRBV28 to TRBJ1-4; D might be TRBD1 (5 bases). The germline V gene has CDR1 MDHEN and CDR2 SYDVKM. This CDR3 region has 12 residues. Trimming took 7 bases from V and 8 from J, leaving 11 bases between them. CDR3 amino acids: CASKVGEEKLFF. In DNA form, the CDR3 reads TGTGCCAGCAAAGTAGGGGAGGAAAAACTGTTTTTT.

This clonotype was picked up many times. The rearrangement uses TRBV6-5 and TRBJ2-7; 8 nucleotides agree with TRBD2. The CDR3 totals 15 residues. The germline V gene has CDR1 MNHEY and CDR2 SVGAGI. With V trimmed by 2 bases and J by 5 bases, 8 bases remained unmatched. This chain's CDR3 is CASSYKIAGSHEQYF. The CDR3 DNA is TGTGCCAGCAGTTACAAGATAGCGGGATCCCACGAGCAGTACTTC.

The chain carries TRBV20-1 and TRBJ2-2; tentative D call: TRBD2 (6 bases). Trimming left V 6 bases short and J 4 bases short, with 18 bases between. CDR1 is DFQATT, CDR2 SNEGSKA, per germline (reference sequence). This CDR3 region has 15 residues. The DNA for the CDR3 is TGCAGTGCCCCTCTCGGGGGAGTGCGCACCGGGGAGCTGTTTTTT. Translating gives CSAPLGGVRTGELFF.

This clonotype showed up just a few times. The rearrangement joins TRBV7-2 to TRBJ1-5; D is ambiguous. Germline CDR1 is SGHTA and CDR2 is FQGNSA. Trimming cost V 5 bases and J 0 bases, with 11 bases left between them. CDR3 length: 15 residues. The CDR3 nucleotides read TGTGCCAGCAGCCGAAACAGTTATAGCAATCAGCCCCAGCATTTT. This sequence encodes CASSRNSYSNQPQHF.

This clonotype was seen ten or more times. V is TRBV7-9 and J is TRBJ1-5; D is unresolved. The V and J ends lost 4 bases and 7 bases respectively, with 8 bases between them. Germline V lookup: CDR1 SEHNR, CDR2 FQNEAQ (reference sequence). The CDR3 sequence is 12 residues long. CDR3 sequence (DNA): TGTGCCAGCAGCTCTTCGATACAGCCCCAGCATTTT. Translation: CASSSSIQPQHF.

The chain couples TRBV12-3 or TRBV12-4 to TRBJ1-2; 8 bases align to TRBD1. V lost 3 bases and J lost 4; bases outside the gene matches: 16. The CDR3 spans 18 residues. The CDR3 bases are TGTGCCAGCAGTTTCCCTACAATAGACAGGGGTGTGGGCTATGGCTACACCTTC. Translated, it gives CASSFPTIDRGVGYGYTF.

This chain joins TRBV3-1 and TRBJ2-5, with 9 bases aligning to TRBD1. The germline CDR1 and CDR2 sequences are LGHDT and YNNKEL (reference sequence). CDR3 length: 16 residues. J was trimmed by 1 base and V by 3 bases; bases with no gene match: 6. In nucleotides, the CDR3 is TGTGCCAGCAGCCATGGGACAGGGATCCGCCAAGAGACCCAGTACTTC. Its translation: CASSHGTGIRQETQYF.

There are many counts of this clonotype. The CDR3 sequence: CSARGSEYRPQHF. As DNA, the CDR3 is TGCAGTGCTAGAGGGTCGGAGTATCGGCCCCAGCATTTT. The chain uses TRBV20-1 and TRBJ1-5; D uncertain. CDR3 length: 13 amino acids. V was shortened by 1 base and J by 9 bases, with 13 bases between the two germline ends. Germline V gene lookup returns CDR1 DFQATT and CDR2 SNEGSKA (reference sequence).

Here the CDR3 reads CASSLAWGTSGGTQYF. The CDR3 bases are TGTGCCAGCAGCTTGGCCTGGGGGACTAGCGGAGGGACCCAGTACTTC. The chain joins TRBV5-5 to TRBJ2-5, with 11 bases fitting TRBD2. Germline V lookup: CDR1 SGHKS, CDR2 YYEKEE (reference sequence). V shed 0 bases, J shed 7 bases, and the junction held 8 bases outside the gene matches. The CDR3 has 16 residues.

The table lists this clonotype with many counts. V and J are TRBV2 and TRBJ2-7, with D perhaps matching TRBD1 (5 bases). Germline V gene sequence: CDR1 SNHLY, CDR2 FYNNEI. V gave up 4 bases and J gave up 7 bases, with 11 bases separating them. The CDR3 consists of 12 residues. This CDR3 is CASSGDSNEQYF. Here the CDR3 DNA reads TGTGCCAGCAGTGGTGACAGCAATGAGCAGTACTTC.

There are many counts of this clonotype. This sequence joins TRBV7-2 and TRBJ2-5, with D unresolved. The CDR3 has 13 amino acids. CDR1 SGHTA and CDR2 FQGNSA come from the germline V gene. V was shortened by 1 base and J by 2 bases, with 5 bases between the two germline ends. CDR3 in amino acids: CASSLVDQETQYF. The CDR3 DNA reads TGTGCCAGCAGCTTAGTAGATCAAGAGACCCAGTACTTC.

The V and J genes are TRBV7-9 and TRBJ1-6, with a tentative D call TRBD1 (6 bases). This CDR3 has 15 amino acids. V was shortened by 1 base and J by 5 bases, with 9 bases between the two germline ends. The germline V gene has CDR1 SEHNR and CDR2 FQNEAQ (reference sequence). The CDR3 DNA follows: TGTGCCAGCAGCTTAGGGGGACATAATAATTCACCCCTCCACTTT. Encoded protein: CASSLGGHNNSPLHF.

This chain links TRBV27 with TRBJ1-1, with 11 positions matching TRBD1. The CDR3 spans 15 residues. With 6 bases clipped from V and 3 bases from J, the junction kept 6 bases outside the gene matches. Germline V CDR1 and CDR2: MNHEY, SMNVEV (reference sequence). The CDR3 sequence: CASSGQGASYTEAFF. The CDR3 DNA sequence: TGTGCCAGCAGCGGACAGGGGGCCTCCTACACTGAAGCTTTCTTT.

This clonotype was seen more than once but under ten times. The CDR3 nucleotides read TGTGCCAGCAGTGTACTCGGTGGGACTAGCGGGATCGGCACCGGGGAGCTGTTTTTT. Translation: CASSVLGGTSGIGTGELFF. This chain joins TRBV6-1 and TRBJ2-2, with TRBD2 matching over 13 bases. The CDR3 has 19 amino acids. Unmatched junction bases numbered 12, after V lost 4 bases and J lost 4 bases. The germline V gene has CDR1 MNHNS and CDR2 SASEGT.

This clonotype was seen only a few times. The chain employs TRBV4-1 and TRBJ2-7, with 8 bases that match TRBD1. Germline trimming cut 0 bases from V and 6 bases from J; bases unmatched to any gene: 4. The CDR3 is 14 residues long. From germline, CDR1 is MGHRA and CDR2 YSYEKL. CDR3 in amino acids: CASSQDHTGGEQYF. Written as DNA, the CDR3 is TGCGCCAGCAGCCAAGACCATACAGGGGGCGAGCAGTACTTC.

The sample holds many counts of this clonotype. The rearrangement joins TRBV28 to TRBJ1-1, with 10 bases fitting TRBD1. Germline values: CDR1 MDHEN, CDR2 SYDVKM. The CDR3 sequence is 15 residues long. V shed 3 bases, J shed 10 bases, and the junction held 11 bases outside the gene matches. The CDR3 nucleotides are TGTGCCAGCAGTTTCTCCGGGACAGGGGTTGCCGGAGCTTTCTTT. Its protein product is CASSFSGTGVAGAFF.

This clonotype was seen ten or more times. The chain has TRBV3-1 and TRBJ2-5, with 7 bases aligning to TRBD2. The CDR3 loop spans 16 amino acids. CDR1 and CDR2 from the germline V gene are LGHDT and YNNKEL (reference sequence). J was trimmed by 1 base and V by 5 bases; bases with no gene match: 10. The CDR3 sequence: CASSSIERGIQETQYF. CDR3 nucleotide sequence: TGTGCCAGCAGCTCCATCGAGCGGGGAATCCAAGAGACCCAGTACTTC.

This clonotype was counted at least ten times. The V call is TRBV30, the J call TRBJ2-5; D might be TRBD2 (5 bases). V lost 3 bases, J lost 5 bases, and 13 bases lay in between. This CDR3 comprises 13 residues. Looked up from germline, CDR1 is GTSNPN and CDR2 is SVGIG (reference sequence). The CDR3 loop is CAWSSSDLETQYF. The CDR3 bases are TGTGCCTGGAGCTCTTCGGACTTGGAGACCCAGTACTTC.

This clonotype came up many times. The V and J genes are TRBV6-2 or TRBV6-3 and TRBJ2-7; 11 bases line up with TRBD1. CDR3 length: 15 residues. V shed 4 bases, J shed 3 bases, and the junction held 5 bases outside the gene matches. Germline lookup yields CDR1 MNHEY and CDR2 SVGEGT. CDR3 bases: TGTGCCAGCAGTTTCCAGGGACAGGGGGACTACGAGCAGTACTTC. This codes for CASSFQGQGDYEQYF.

This clonotype has a handful of counts. V usage is TRBV5-5 and J usage is TRBJ2-7; D ambiguous. V lost 5 bases to trimming and J lost 3 bases, with 15 bases between them. CDR1 is SGHKS, CDR2 YYEKEE, per germline (reference sequence). This CDR3 contains 14 residues. For the CDR3, the DNA is TGTGCCAGCAGTTACACCACGGGCGACTACGAGCAGTACTTC. Protein sequence: CASSYTTGDYEQYF.

J is TRBJ1-1 and V is TRBV9; possibly TRBD1 for D (6 bases). From germline, CDR1 is SGDLS and CDR2 YYNGEE. Trimming took off 5 bases at V and 5 bases at J, with 19 bases between the two ends. The CDR3 covers 15 residues. The CDR3 here is CASSEASGGRTEAFF. Written as DNA, the CDR3 is TGTGCCAGCAGTGAGGCCTCGGGGGGCCGAACTGAAGCTTTCTTT.

This clonotype was seen more than once but under ten times. At one boundary the junction diverges from the germline segment, which might be a read error. This sequence joins TRBV7-9 and TRBJ1-2, with a tentative D call TRBD1 (5 bases). This CDR3 has 14 amino acids. Germline V gene sequence: CDR1 SEHNR, CDR2 FQNEAQ (reference sequence). This chain's CDR3 is CASSFGGANYSYTF. As DNA, the CDR3 is TGTGCCAGCAGCTTTGGCGGGGCCAACTATAGCTACACCTTC.